The subject of this entry is one T cell receptor beta chain. Its specificity is unknown. The sample belongs to a study of T cell repertoires in cytomegalovirus infection. Study at large: From public TCR beta signatures came an indication of both CMV infection and matching HLA type. Study outcomes and limitations: The ex vivo response was dominated by HLA-C-restricted CMV-specific TCR beta clonotypes.

Each CDR3 protein is one row after TCRdb ran MiXCR on the reads. The sample shows 800,000 to 950,000 distinct CDR3 sequences, 32% of them seen only once. The CDR3 consists of 15 residues. Trimming shortened V by 1 base and J by 1 base, and 10 bases separated the two germline ends. From germline, CDR1 is MNHEY and CDR2 SMNVEV (reference sequence). Sequenced material: cultured CD8+ T cells from PBMCs, taken from culture after CMV antigen stimulation. This clonotype was sampled from a human donor in good health (CMV status not recorded). Some clones in this sample may be carry-over from other donors' samples. V gene TRBV27 combines with J gene TRBJ1-1; no clear D. The CDR3 loop reads CASSLFSDPNTEAFF. DNA of the CDR3: TGTGCCAGCAGTTTATTTTCGGACCCGAACACTGAAGCTTTCTTT.